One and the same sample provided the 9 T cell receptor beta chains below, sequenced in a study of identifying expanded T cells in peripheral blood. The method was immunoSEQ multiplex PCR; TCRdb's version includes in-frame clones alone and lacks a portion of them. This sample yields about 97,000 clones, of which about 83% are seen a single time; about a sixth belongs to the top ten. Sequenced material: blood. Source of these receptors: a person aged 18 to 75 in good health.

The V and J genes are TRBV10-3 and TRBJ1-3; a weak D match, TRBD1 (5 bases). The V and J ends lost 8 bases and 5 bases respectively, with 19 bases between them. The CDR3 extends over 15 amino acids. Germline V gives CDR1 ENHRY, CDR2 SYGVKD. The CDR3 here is CAIGAGLNSRNTIYF. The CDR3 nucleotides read TGTGCCATCGGGGCAGGACTCAATAGTAGAAACACCATATATTTT.

This CDR3 reads CASSLGQGAYFQETQYF. The CDR3 DNA is TGTGCCAGCAGTTTGGGACAGGGGGCCTATTTCCAAGAGACCCAGTACTTC. The J gene is TRBJ2-5, the V gene TRBV28; 12 nucleotides align to TRBD1. CDR3 length: 17 amino acids. V gave up 3 bases and J gave up 1 base; unmatched junction bases: 6. Germline V gene lookup returns CDR1 MDHEN and CDR2 SYDVKM. Filled out from reference TRBV28 and TRBJ2-5, the complete variable domain reads DVKVTQSSRYLVKRTGEKVFLECVQDMDHENMFWYRQDPGLGLRLIYFSYDVKMKEKGDIPEGYSVSREKKERFSLILESASTNQTSMYLCASSLGQGAYFQETQYFGPGTRLLVL.

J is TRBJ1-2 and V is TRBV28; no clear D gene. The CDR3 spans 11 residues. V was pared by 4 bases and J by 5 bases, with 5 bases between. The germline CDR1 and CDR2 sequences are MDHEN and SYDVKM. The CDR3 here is CASSSTYGYTF. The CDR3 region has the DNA TGTGCCAGCAGTTCCACGTATGGCTACACCTTC.

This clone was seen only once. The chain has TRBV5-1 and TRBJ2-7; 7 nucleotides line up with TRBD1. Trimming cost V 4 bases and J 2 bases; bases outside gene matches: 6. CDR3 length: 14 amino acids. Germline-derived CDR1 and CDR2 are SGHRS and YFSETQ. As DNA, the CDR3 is TGCGCCAGCAGCCCCGACAGGGCCGCCTACGAGCAGTACTTC. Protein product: CASSPDRAAYEQYF.

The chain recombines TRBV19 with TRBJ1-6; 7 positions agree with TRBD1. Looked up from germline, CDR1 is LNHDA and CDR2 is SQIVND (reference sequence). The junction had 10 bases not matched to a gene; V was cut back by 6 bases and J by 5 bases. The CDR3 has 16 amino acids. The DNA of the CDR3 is TGTGCCAGTAGAGTATCAGGGGGGGGGAATAATTCACCCCTCCACTTT. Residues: CASRVSGGGNNSPLHF.

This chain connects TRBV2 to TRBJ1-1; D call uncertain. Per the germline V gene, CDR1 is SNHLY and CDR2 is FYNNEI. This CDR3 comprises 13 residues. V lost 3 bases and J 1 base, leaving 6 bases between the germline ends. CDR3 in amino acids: CASSEPENTEAFF. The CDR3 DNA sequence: TGTGCCAGCAGTGAGCCGGAGAACACTGAAGCTTTCTTT.

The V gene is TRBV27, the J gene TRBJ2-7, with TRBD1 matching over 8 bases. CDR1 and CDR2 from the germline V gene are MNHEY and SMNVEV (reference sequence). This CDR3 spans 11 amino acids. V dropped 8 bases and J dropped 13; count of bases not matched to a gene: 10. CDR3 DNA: TGTGCCAGCGGTTCGAGGACAGGGAATTACTTC. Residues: CASGSRTGNYF.

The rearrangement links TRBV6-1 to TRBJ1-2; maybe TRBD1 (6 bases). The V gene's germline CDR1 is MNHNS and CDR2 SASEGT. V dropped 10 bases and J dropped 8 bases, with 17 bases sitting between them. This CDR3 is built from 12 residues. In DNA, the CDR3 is TGTGCCACGGGCGGTCGGACAGAAGGCTACACCTTC. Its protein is CATGGRTEGYTF.

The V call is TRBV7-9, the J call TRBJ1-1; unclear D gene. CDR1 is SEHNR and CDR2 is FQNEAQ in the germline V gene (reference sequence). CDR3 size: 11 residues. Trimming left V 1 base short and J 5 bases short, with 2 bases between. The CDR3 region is CASSLETEAFF. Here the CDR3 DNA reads TGTGCCAGCAGCTTAGAAACTGAAGCTTTCTTT.